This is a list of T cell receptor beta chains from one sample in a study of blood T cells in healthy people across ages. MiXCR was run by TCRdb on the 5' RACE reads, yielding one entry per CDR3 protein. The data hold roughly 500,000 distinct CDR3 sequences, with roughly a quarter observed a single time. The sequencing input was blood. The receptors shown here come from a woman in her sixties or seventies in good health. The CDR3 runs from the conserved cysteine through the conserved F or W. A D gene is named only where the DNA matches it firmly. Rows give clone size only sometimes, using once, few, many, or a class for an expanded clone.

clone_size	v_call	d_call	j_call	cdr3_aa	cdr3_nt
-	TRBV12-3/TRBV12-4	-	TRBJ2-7	CASNTQDYEQYF	TGTGCCAGCAACACACAGGACTACGAGCAGTACTTC
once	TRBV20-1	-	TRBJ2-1	CSAPRPMSVAQFF	TGCAGTGCCCCACGGCCAATGAGCGTTGCGCAGTTCTTC
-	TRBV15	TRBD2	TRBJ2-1	CATSRETAGGGYNEQFF	TGTGCCACCAGCAGAGAAACAGCGGGGGGCGGCTACAATGAGCAGTTCTTC
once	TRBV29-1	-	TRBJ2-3	CSGTRGGLDTQYF	TGCAGCGGCACACGAGGGGGTTTAGATACGCAGTATTTT
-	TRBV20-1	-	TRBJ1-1	CSARSLNTEAFF	TGCAGTGCTAGAAGCTTGAACACTGAAGCTTTCTTT
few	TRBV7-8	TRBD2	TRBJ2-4	CASSLGAGAQAKNIQYF	TGTGCCAGCAGCTTAGGAGCGGGGGCGCAGGCCAAAAACATTCAGTACTTC
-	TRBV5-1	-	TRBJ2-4	CASSTLAKNIQYF	TGCGCCAGCAGTACTCTAGCCAAAAACATTCAGTACTTC
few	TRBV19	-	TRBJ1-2	CASSIGGDYGYTF	TGTGCCAGTAGTATAGGCGGAGACTATGGCTACACCTTC
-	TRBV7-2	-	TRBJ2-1	CASSLDRGPSSVF	TGTGCCAGCAGTCTAGACCGGGGGCCTAGCTCGGTCTTC
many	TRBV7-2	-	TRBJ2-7	CASSTARARYEQYF	TGTGCCAGCAGCACGGCAAGGGCTAGGTACGAGCAGTACTTC
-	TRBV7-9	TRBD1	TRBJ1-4	CASSPRTGGPIGLFF	TGTGCCAGCAGCCCCCGGACAGGGGGCCCGATAGGACTGTTTTTT
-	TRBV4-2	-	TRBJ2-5	CASSQDRRSGTQYF	TGTGCCAGCAGCCAAGATCGGCGCAGCGGGACCCAGTACTTC
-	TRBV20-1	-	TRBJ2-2	CSAPGTVHTGELFF	TGCAGTGCCCCGGGCACGGTTCACACCGGGGAGCTGTTTTTT
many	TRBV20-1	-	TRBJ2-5	CSAFDRQETQYF	TGCAGTGCTTTTGACAGGCAAGAGACCCAGTACTTC
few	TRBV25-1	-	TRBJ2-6	CASTFGGANVLTF	TGTGCCAGCACTTTCGGGGGGGCCAACGTCCTGACTTTC
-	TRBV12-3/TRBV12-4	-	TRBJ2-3	CASSPARAGAQYF	TGTGCCAGCAGTCCGGCCCGAGCAGGGGCGCAGTATTTT
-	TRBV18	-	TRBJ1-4	CASSPLVRDEKLFF	TGTGCCAGCTCACCACTGGTCAGGGATGAAAAACTGTTTTTT
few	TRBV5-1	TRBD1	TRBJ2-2	CASDLGDRDTGELFF	TGCGCCAGCGACTTGGGGGACAGAGACACCGGGGAGCTGTTTTTT
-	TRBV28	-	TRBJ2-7	CASSRKSRHGEQYF	TGTGCCAGCAGCCGGAAGAGCCGACATGGGGAGCAGTACTTC
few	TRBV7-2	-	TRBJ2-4	CASSLEQTWTPIQYF	TGTGCCAGCAGCTTAGAGCAGACCTGGACCCCCATTCAGTACTTC
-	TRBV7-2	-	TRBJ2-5	CASSQTGGRGGTQYF	TGTGCCAGCAGCCAGACTGGAGGGCGAGGCGGGACCCAGTACTTC
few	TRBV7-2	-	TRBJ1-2	CASSPSGGNGYTF	TGTGCCAGCAGCCCATCCGGGGGCAATGGCTACACCTTC
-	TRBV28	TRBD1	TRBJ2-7	CASSTGLDYEQYF	TGTGCCAGCTCGACAGGGTTGGACTACGAGCAGTACTTC
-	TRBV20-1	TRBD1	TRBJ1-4	CSASDRTTNEKLFF	TGCAGTGCTTCGGACAGGACAACTAATGAAAAACTGTTTTTT
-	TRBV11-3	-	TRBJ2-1	CASSLGGVRRVGEQFF	TGTGCCAGCAGCTTAGGTGGGGTTCGGCGGGTAGGTGAGCAGTTCTTC
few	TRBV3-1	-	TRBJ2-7	CASSQDGPYEQYF	TGTGCCAGCAGCCAAGACGGCCCCTACGAGCAGTACTTC
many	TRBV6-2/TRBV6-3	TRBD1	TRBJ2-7	CASSPGQVYSYEQYF	TGTGCCAGCAGTCCAGGACAGGTTTACTCCTACGAGCAGTACTTC
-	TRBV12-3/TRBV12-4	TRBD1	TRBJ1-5	CASSGGQGNQPQHF	TGTGCCAGCAGTGGGGGACAGGGGAATCAGCCCCAGCATTTT
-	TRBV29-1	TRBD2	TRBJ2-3	CSVEDGLAGPDTQYF	TGCAGCGTTGAAGATGGTCTAGCGGGGCCCGATACGCAGTATTTT
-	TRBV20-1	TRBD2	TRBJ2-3	CSARVTSGGDTQYF	TGCAGTGCTAGGGTGACTAGCGGGGGGGATACGCAGTATTTT
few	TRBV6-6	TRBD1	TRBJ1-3	CASSYPDWDRANTIYF	TGTGCCAGCAGTTACCCGGATTGGGACAGGGCAAACACCATATATTTT
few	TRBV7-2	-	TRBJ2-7	CASSLQISYEQYF	TGTGCCAGCAGCTTACAGATCTCCTACGAGCAGTACTTC
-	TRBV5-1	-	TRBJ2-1	CASMGTGNNEQFF	TGCGCCAGCATGGGTACAGGGAACAATGAGCAGTTCTTC
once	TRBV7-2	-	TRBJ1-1	CASSLAPLGGVSEAFF	TGTGCCAGCAGCTTAGCCCCGTTGGGAGGAGTGTCTGAAGCTTTCTTT
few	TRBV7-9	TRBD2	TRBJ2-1	CASTQGLAGDEQFF	TGTGCCAGCACCCAAGGACTAGCGGGTGATGAGCAGTTCTTC
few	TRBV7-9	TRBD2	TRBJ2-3	CAASGGTTDTQYF	TGTGCCGCCAGCGGGGGGACCACAGATACGCAGTATTTT
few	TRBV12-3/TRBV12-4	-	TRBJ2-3	CASSLSRVDTQYF	TGTGCCAGCAGTTTATCTCGGGTGGATACGCAGTATTTT
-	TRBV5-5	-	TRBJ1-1	CASTSGGTEAFF	TGTGCCAGCACCTCGGGGGGCACTGAAGCTTTCTTT
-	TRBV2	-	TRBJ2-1	CASSQEGPSYNEQFF	TGTGCCAGCAGCCAGGAGGGACCCTCCTACAATGAGCAGTTCTTC
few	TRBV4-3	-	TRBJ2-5	CASSPHSPGTQYF	TGCGCCAGCAGCCCTCACAGCCCTGGGACCCAGTACTTC
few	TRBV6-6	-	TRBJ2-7	CASSYGRGPYEQYF	TGTGCCAGCAGTTACGGCAGGGGCCCCTACGAGCAGTACTTC
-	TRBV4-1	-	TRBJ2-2	CASSHILARSYRTGELFF	TGCGCCAGCAGCCACATACTAGCTCGAAGTTATCGCACCGGGGAGCTGTTTTTT
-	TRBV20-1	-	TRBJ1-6	CSARGQLNSPLHF	TGCAGTGCTAGAGGACAGTTAAATTCACCCCTCCACTTT
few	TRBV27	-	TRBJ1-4	CAAARGWGEKLFF	TGTGCCGCTGCCAGGGGATGGGGTGAAAAACTGTTTTTT
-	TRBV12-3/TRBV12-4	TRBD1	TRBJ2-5	CASTSDRGETQYF	TGTGCCAGCACTTCTGACAGGGGAGAGACCCAGTACTTC
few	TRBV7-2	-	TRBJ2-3	CASSLVSSRTDTQYF	TGTGCCAGCAGCTTAGTAAGTTCCCGCACAGATACGCAGTATTTT
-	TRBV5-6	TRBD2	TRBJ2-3	CASSRTSGVTDTQYF	TGTGCCAGCAGCCGGACTAGCGGGGTAACAGATACGCAGTATTTT
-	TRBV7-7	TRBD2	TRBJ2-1	CASSRPGLAGFEEDEQFF	TGTGCCAGCAGCCGACCGGGACTAGCGGGGTTCGAAGAGGATGAGCAGTTCTTC
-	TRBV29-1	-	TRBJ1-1	CSVVGTNTEAFF	TGCAGCGTTGTAGGGACAAACACTGAAGCTTTCTTT
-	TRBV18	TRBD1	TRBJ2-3	CASSPPGTGGDTQYF	TGTGCCAGCTCACCACCAGGGACAGGGGGAGATACGCAGTATTTT
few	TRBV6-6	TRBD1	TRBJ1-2	CASSRTGGLAGYTF	TGTGCCAGCAGCCGAACAGGGGGCCTTGCCGGCTACACCTTC
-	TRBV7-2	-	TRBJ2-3	CASSPGTGSDTQYF	TGTGCCAGCAGCCCGGGTACGGGATCAGATACGCAGTATTTT
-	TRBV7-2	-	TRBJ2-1	CASSLAVPNYNEQFF	TGTGCCAGCAGCTTAGCAGTACCCAACTACAATGAGCAGTTCTTC
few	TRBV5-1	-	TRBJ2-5	CASSFRIDQETQYF	TGCGCCAGCAGCTTCCGAATAGACCAAGAGACCCAGTACTTC
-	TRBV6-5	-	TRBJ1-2	CASSYSVRLYGYTF	TGTGCCAGCAGTTACTCGGTCAGGCTCTATGGCTACACCTTC
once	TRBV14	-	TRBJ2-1	CASTRGHEQFF	TGTGCCAGCACACGGGGCCATGAGCAGTTCTTC
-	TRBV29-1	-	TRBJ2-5	CSVEYGQGLRGQYF	TGCAGCGTTGAGTATGGGCAGGGCTTAAGGGGGCAGTACTTC